This TCR beta chain was documented in a study of beta chain features in type 1 diabetes. Reverse transcription of all isolated RNA meant that expressed TCRB transcripts were sequenced. Clones were sequenced by immunoSEQ multiplex PCR, and TCRdb holds only the in-frame ones, with some missing. The table records around 650,000 clones, roughly 12% of them present only once. Study findings and constraints: Any HLA effect on TCRB rearrangement was left unresolved by small sub-analyses. At VDJ recombination sites, type 1 diabetes patients had fewer insertions and more deleted nucleotides. Compared with healthy donors, patients appeared to share more similar naive, central memory and regulatory TCRB repertoires. The study found moderately but significantly shorter TCRB CDR3s in all four CD4+ subsets of Type 1 diabetes patients.

Germline values: CDR1 SGHNT, CDR2 YYREEE (reference sequence). V was trimmed by 2 bases and J by 0 bases, leaving 1 base between them. The CDR3 is 12 residues long. This clone appeared a few times. Its antigen remains unknown. Other DNA variants within this sample encode the same CDR3. V usage is TRBV5-4 and J usage is TRBJ2-3; D uncertain. This receptor was obtained from a young man with type 1 diabetes. The sequenced material came from naive CD4+ T cells from blood. The CDR3: CASSLSTDTQYF. CDR3 bases: TGTGCCAGCAGCTTAAGCACAGATACGCAGTATTTT.